This T cell receptor (beta chain) was obtained from a study of blood T cell repertoires in COVID-19. Study-level information: T cells, B-cell-depleted T cells, or PBMCs supplied cDNA or gDNA.

This clone was counted once. Those enrolled in Seattle joined during active infection and were followed longitudinally afterward. The table came from immunoSEQ multiplex PCR; TCRdb's copy has only in-frame clones and leaves some out. The data contain fewer than 60,000 clones, more than 80% of them singletons. The CDR3 totals 13 residues. J lost 7 bases, V lost 6 bases, and 7 bases had no gene match. Material: peripheral blood. The J gene is TRBJ2-7, the V gene TRBV12-3 or TRBV12-4; 9 positions agree with TRBD2. The clonotype was recovered from a man aged 60-69 years with COVID-19, enrolled during active disease. The CDR3 DNA is TGTGCCAGCAGCCCCAGGACTAGCGAAGAGCAGTACTTC. Protein product: CASSPRTSEEQYF.